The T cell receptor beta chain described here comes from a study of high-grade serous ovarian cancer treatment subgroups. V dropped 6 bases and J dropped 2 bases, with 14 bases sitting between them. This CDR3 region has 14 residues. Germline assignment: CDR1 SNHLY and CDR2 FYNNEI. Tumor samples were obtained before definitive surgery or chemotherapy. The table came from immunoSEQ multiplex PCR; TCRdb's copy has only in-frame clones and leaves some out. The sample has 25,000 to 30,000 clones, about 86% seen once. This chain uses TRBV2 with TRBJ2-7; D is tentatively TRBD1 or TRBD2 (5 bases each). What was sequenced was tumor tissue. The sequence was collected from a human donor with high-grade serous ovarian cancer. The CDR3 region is CASSVGTPPYEQYF. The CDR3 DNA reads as TGTGCCAGCAGCGTAGGGACGCCCCCCTACGAGCAGTACTTC.